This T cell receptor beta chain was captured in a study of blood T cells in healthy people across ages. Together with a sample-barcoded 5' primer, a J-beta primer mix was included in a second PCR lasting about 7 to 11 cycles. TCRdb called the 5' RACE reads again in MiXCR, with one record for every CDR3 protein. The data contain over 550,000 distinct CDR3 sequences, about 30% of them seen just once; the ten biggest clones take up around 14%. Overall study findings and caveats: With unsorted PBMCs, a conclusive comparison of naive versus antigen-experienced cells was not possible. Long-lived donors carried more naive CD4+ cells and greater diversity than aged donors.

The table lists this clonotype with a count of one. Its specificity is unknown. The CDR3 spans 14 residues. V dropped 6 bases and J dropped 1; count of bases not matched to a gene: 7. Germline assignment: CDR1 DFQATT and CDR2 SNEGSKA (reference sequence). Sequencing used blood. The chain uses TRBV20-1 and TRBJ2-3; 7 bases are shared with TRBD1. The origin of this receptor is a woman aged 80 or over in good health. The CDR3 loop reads CSAPSGQGTDTQYF. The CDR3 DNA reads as TGCAGTGCCCCCTCCGGACAGGGCACAGATACGCAGTATTTT.